The 20 T cell receptor beta chains in this list originate from one sample, sequenced in a study of shared clonotypes between healthy human individuals (dated by TCRdb to 2019 to 2021). Receptors were amplified or captured by the immunoSEQ multiplex PCR assay. Not all clones reach the TCRdb copy of this immuneACCESS table, which keeps in-frame sequences only. Checked studies attribute under half of the gap to unresolved V genes and leave the rest unexplained. Within this sample are millions of clones, with approximately 92% of them counted one time only. The ten largest account for roughly 0.13% of the sample. Sequenced input: naive CD4+ T cells sorted from blood. This specimen's cell subset or site label, interpreted: CD45RA+ positively selected. The source of these receptors is a man in his late teens or twenties in good health.

A word on this clone: The junction does not match germline at one end; this may be a read error. CDR3 nucleotides: TGCGCCAGCAGTGATAGGATTATGGGCACTGGAGCTTTCTTT. Residues: CASSDRIMGTGAFF. This chain links TRBV10-2 with TRBJ1-1; D call uncertain. This CDR3 region has 14 residues. Germline lookup yields CDR1 WSHSY and CDR2 SAAADI.

The chain combines TRBV4-1 with TRBJ2-7; D is unresolved. The V end was cut by 4 bases, the J end by 6 bases, with 7 bases between. Germline V gene sequence: CDR1 MGHRA, CDR2 YSYEKL. The CDR3 length is 11 residues. The CDR3, as DNA: TGCGCCAGCAGCCGGGGTAGCGAGCAGTACTTC. It translates to CASSRGSEQYF.

In DNA form, the CDR3 reads TGTGCCAGTTCCGGGACGGATATTCGGGAGCAGTACTTC. It codes for CASSGTDIREQYF. The chain couples TRBV2 to TRBJ2-7; D tentatively reads TRBD1 or TRBD2 (5 bases each). Germline CDR1 reads SNHLY; CDR2 reads FYNNEI. This CDR3 is built from 13 residues. V dropped 9 bases and J dropped 7 bases, with 19 bases sitting between them.

The chain joins TRBV18 to TRBJ1-5; D is possibly TRBD1 (5 bases). Trimming pared 0 bases from V and 5 bases from J, leaving 17 bases between. This CDR3 has 17 residues. The germline gives CDR1 KGHSH, CDR2 LQKENI. The CDR3 DNA reads as TGTGCCAGCTCACCACCGGGGTGGGGGGTCGAGGATCAGCCCCAGCATTTT. Translated: CASSPPGWGVEDQPQHF.

The chain employs TRBV5-1 and TRBJ2-7, with a tentative D call TRBD1 (6 bases). The V and J ends lost 7 bases and 7 bases respectively, with 12 bases between them. The CDR3 is 11 amino acids. Germline loops: CDR1 SGHRS, CDR2 YFSETQ. The CDR3 region is CASGRQGEQYF. In DNA form, the CDR3 reads TGCGCCAGCGGGCGTCAGGGGGAGCAGTACTTC. The whole variable domain, remainder taken from reference TRBV5-1 and TRBJ2-7, is KAGVTQTPRYLIKTRGQQVTLSCSPISGHRSVSWYQQTPGQGLQFLFEYFSETQRNKGNFPGRFSGRQFSNSRSEMNVSTLELGDSALYLCASGRQGEQYFGPGTRLTVT.

The chain joins TRBV5-1 to TRBJ2-5; tentative D call: TRBD1 (5 bases). Germline CDR1 SGHRS, CDR2 YFSETQ. The V gene lost 0 bases and the J gene lost 2 bases, with 11 bases spanning the gap. This CDR3 comprises 15 residues. The CDR3 region has the DNA TGCGCCAGCAGCTTGGCAGTAGGGGTTCAAGAGACCCAGTACTTC. This encodes CASSLAVGVQETQYF.

As regards this clone: Other DNA sequences from this sample encode an identical CDR3 as well. This chain joins TRBV6-5 and TRBJ1-5, with unresolved D. V was trimmed by 2 bases and J by 4 bases, leaving 6 bases between them. Germline V CDR1 and CDR2: MNHEY, SVGAGI. The CDR3 totals 13 residues. In DNA, the CDR3 is TGTGCCAGCAGTTACGGGCTTAATCAGCCCCAGCATTTT. Translating it yields CASSYGLNQPQHF.

Only one count was recorded for this clone. The chain carries TRBV10-2 and TRBJ1-4; 9 bases map to TRBD1. Unmatched junction bases numbered 5, after V lost 8 bases and J lost 7 bases. The CDR3 runs to 13 residues. CDR1 and CDR2 (germline): WSHSY, SAAADI. The DNA for the CDR3 is TGCGCCAGCGGAGGACAGGGGTCTGAAAAACTGTTTTTT. Protein sequence: CASGGQGSEKLFF.

The chain has TRBV6-1 and TRBJ1-6; D is uncertain. The germline V and J ends were trimmed by 3 bases and 10 bases, with 22 bases remaining between them. This CDR3 contains 17 residues. Germline lookup yields CDR1 MNHNS and CDR2 SASEGT. The CDR3 reads CASSDNIFALSDSPLHF. CDR3 DNA: TGTGCCAGCAGTGATAACATATTTGCCCTATCCGACTCACCCCTCCACTTT.

This clone was picked up a small number of times. The chain links TRBV5-1 to TRBJ1-6; no definite D call. Germline loops: CDR1 SGHRS, CDR2 YFSETQ. Trimming pared 4 bases from V and 9 bases from J, leaving 14 bases between. The CDR3 consists of 14 residues. As DNA, the CDR3 is TGCGCCAGCAGCCCGGACGGTCTTCCTTCACCCCTCCACTTT. Amino acids: CASSPDGLPSPLHF.

V gene TRBV14 combines with J gene TRBJ1-1; tentative D call: TRBD1 (6 bases). The CDR3 has 12 residues. Trimming removed 3 bases at V and 5 bases at J, with 7 bases between. CDR1 SGHDN and CDR2 FVKESK come from the germline V gene. The CDR3: CASSQRGTEAFF. CDR3 sequence (DNA): TGTGCCAGCAGCCAGAGGGGGACTGAAGCTTTCTTT.

This clone was counted between two and nine times. CDR3 sequence: CAIRGPNAGELFF. The CDR3 bases are TGTGCCATCAGGGGGCCTAATGCCGGGGAGCTGTTTTTT. The chain recombines TRBV10-3 with TRBJ2-2; TRBD1 might be the D (5 bases). Deletions cut 6 bases from V and 6 bases from J, with 11 bases between. The germline V gene encodes CDR1 ENHRY and CDR2 SYGVKD. This CDR3 has 13 amino acids.

This chain joins TRBV19 and TRBJ1-2, with TRBD1 matching over 9 bases. From germline, CDR1 is LNHDA and CDR2 SQIVND (reference sequence). V lost 8 bases and J lost 8; bases outside the gene matches: 6. The CDR3 length is 12 residues. CDR3 loop: CASWTGASGYTF. The CDR3 DNA reads TGTGCCAGTTGGACAGGGGCGTCGGGCTACACCTTC.

The sample holds a few counts of this clone. This chain connects TRBV30 to TRBJ1-1; D unresolved. The CDR3 totals 14 residues. Germline CDR1 GTSNPN, CDR2 SVGIG (reference sequence). V was trimmed by 3 bases and J by 5 bases, leaving 16 bases between them. As DNA, the CDR3 is TGTGCCTGGAGCGTTACCATTTCTCAGACTGAAGCTTTCTTT. Translating it yields CAWSVTISQTEAFF.

V gene TRBV14 combines with J gene TRBJ2-3, with TRBD2 identical over 9 bases. CDR3 size: 17 residues. The germline V gene encodes CDR1 SGHDN and CDR2 FVKESK. After removal of 4 bases from V and 1 base from J, the junction contained 9 bases not matched to a gene. The CDR3 coding sequence is TGTGCCAGCAGCCCGCAATCGACTAGCGGCGGCACAGATACGCAGTATTTT. As protein: CASSPQSTSGGTDTQYF.

This chain joins TRBV20-1 and TRBJ2-3; D is unresolved. The V end was cut by 6 bases, the J end by 6 bases, with 10 bases between. This CDR3 is built from 11 residues. Germline loops: CDR1 DFQATT, CDR2 SNEGSKA (reference sequence). The CDR3 here is CSAPSLDTQYF. CDR3 bases: TGCAGTGCCCCATCTCTGGATACGCAGTATTTT.

The V gene is TRBV9, the J gene TRBJ2-5, with D possibly TRBD2 on 6 matching bases. CDR1 SGDLS and CDR2 YYNGEE come from the germline V gene. The CDR3 extends over 14 amino acids. Deletions cut 4 bases from V and 4 bases from J, with 14 bases between. DNA of the CDR3: TGTGCCAGCAGCTCCGAAGGAGGGGTAGAGACCCAGTACTTC. Translating gives CASSSEGGVETQYF.

The rearrangement links TRBV10-2 to TRBJ1-2; TRBD1 matches 8 bases. The CDR3 length is 15 residues. Germline V gene sequence: CDR1 WSHSY, CDR2 SAAADI. V shed 4 bases, J shed 2 bases, and the junction held 6 bases outside the gene matches. CDR3 sequence reads: CASSGTGTGNYGYTF. In DNA form, the CDR3 reads TGCGCCAGCAGTGGTACCGGGACAGGAAACTATGGCTACACCTTC.

The chain couples TRBV30 to TRBJ1-6; perhaps TRBD1 as D (6 bases). The CDR3 spans 15 residues. The V and J ends lost 4 bases and 4 bases respectively, with 14 bases between them. Per the germline V gene, CDR1 is GTSNPN and CDR2 is SVGIG (reference sequence). The CDR3 DNA reads TGTGCCTGGACCCGAAACAGGGCATATAATTCACCCCTCCACTTT. Its protein is CAWTRNRAYNSPLHF. The whole variable domain, remainder taken from reference TRBV30 and TRBJ1-6, is SQTIHQWPATLVQPVGSPLSLECTVEGTSNPNLYWYRQAAGRGLQLLFYSVGIGQISSEVPQNLSASRPQDRQFILSSKKLLLSDSGFYLCAWTRNRAYNSPLHFGNGTRLTVT.

The chain combines TRBV9 with TRBJ2-7; 10 bases align to TRBD2. Losses at the gene ends were 3 bases for V and 6 bases for J; bases not matched to a gene: 6. The CDR3 is 14 amino acids. CDR1 and CDR2 (germline): SGDLS, YYNGEE. CDR3 nucleotide sequence: TGTGCCAGCAGCGAGTTAGCGGGAGGAGGCGAGCAGTACTTC. Translating it yields CASSELAGGGEQYF.